Reported below is one T cell receptor (beta chain). What it recognizes is unknown. Deletions cut 6 bases from V and 4 bases from J, with 13 bases between. The length of the CDR3 is 14 residues. Germline V gene sequence: CDR1 MNHEY, CDR2 SMNVEV (reference sequence). The record originates from a study of blood T cells in healthy people across ages. Broader study findings: Long-lived donors exceeded aged donors in naive CD4+ cells and diversity. CMV infection status of these donors was not known.

Together with a sample-barcoded 5' primer, a J-beta primer mix was included in a second PCR lasting about 6 to 12 cycles. Each cDNA molecule received a tag from a template-switch adaptor that had 12 random nucleotides. Individual samples furnished no less than 3 million CDR3-containing paired-end reads apiece. MiXCR, run by TCRdb on the 5' RACE reads, gives a single entry per CDR3 protein. There are about 1.1 million distinct CDR3 sequences in the sample; around two fifths occur only once, and around 12% lies in the top ten. This receptor was obtained from a man in his late teens or twenties in good health. The chain couples TRBV27 to TRBJ1-5, with D unclear. Material for sequencing was blood. CDR3 DNA: TGTGCCAGCAGAATTTCCAGGCGGAATCAGCCCCAGCATTTT. It codes for CASRISRRNQPQHF.